This is a list of T cell receptor beta chains from one sample in a study of T-cell reconstitution after alpha-beta-depleted transplantation in children. TCRdb re-derived calls from the PCR reads in MiXCR, one entry per CDR3 protein. The sample lists fewer than 150,000 distinct CDR3 sequences, around 9.8% occurring once. The sample consisted of PBMCs, mostly from graft donor cells, taken 180 days after TCRalphabeta/CD19-depleted stem cell transplant. The receptors here all came from a girl in the first two years of life who had a stem cell transplant for combined immunodeficiency, so the T cells may come from the graft donor. The CDR3 runs from the conserved cysteine through the conserved F or W. D genes are given only for firm matches. Clone size is given for some rows only: seen once, a few or many times, or a class if the clone is expanded.

>TRBV12-3/TRBV12-4|TRBJ2-3|-|few
CASSYAGADTQYF
>TRBV20-1|TRBJ2-5|TRBD2|many
CSARDPAGGQETQYF
>TRBV29-1|TRBJ2-2|TRBD1|many
CSVEELDRANTGELFF
>TRBV27|TRBJ2-2|-|few
CASRIGGGTGELFF
>TRBV9|TRBJ2-2|-|few
CASRGSREQGDTGELFF
>TRBV15|TRBJ2-7|-|-
CATSRESTRSYEQYF
>TRBV5-1|TRBJ2-1|-|few
CASSLAGASSQFF
>TRBV24-1|TRBJ2-6|-|few
CATSDPGVSGANVLTF
>TRBV12-3/TRBV12-4|TRBJ2-7|-|few
CASSPKQVDYEQYF
>TRBV7-2|TRBJ1-5|-|-
CASSLSSGAHYQPQHF
>TRBV7-2|TRBJ2-3|-|few
CASSQPQGWRDTQYF
>TRBV7-3|TRBJ2-1|-|-
CASSLHLANYNEQFF
>TRBV7-9|TRBJ1-2|-|many
CASSSGRWGYTF
>TRBV7-2|TRBJ1-1|-|few
CASRDPSLRGNTEAFF
>TRBV7-9|TRBJ1-2|-|-
CASTQGGNENYGYTF
>TRBV27|TRBJ2-2|-|-
CASSLSNAGELFF
>TRBV12-3/TRBV12-4|TRBJ2-1|-|-
CASSFAGYNEQFF
>TRBV29-1|TRBJ2-1|-|few
CSVAGVRSYNEQFF
>TRBV3-1|TRBJ2-7|TRBD2|few
CASSQGLAAVYEQYF
>TRBV7-8|TRBJ2-7|TRBD2|-
CASSPVGTSGSGYEQYF
>TRBV7-2|TRBJ2-3|-|few
CASRVWGSDTQYF
>TRBV6-2/TRBV6-3|TRBJ2-7|-|few
CASSYLTGISLYEQYF
>TRBV29-1|TRBJ2-5|-|-
CSVVPQETQYF
>TRBV4-3|TRBJ1-6|-|-
CASSQDENSPLHF
>TRBV20-1|TRBJ2-3|TRBD2|few
CSARASGGPHTQYF
>TRBV15|TRBJ1-1|TRBD1|few
CATSRGWTGLIYTEAFF
>TRBV29-1|TRBJ1-1|TRBD1|-
CSVGRTGINTEAFF
>TRBV7-9|TRBJ1-1|-|few
CASSLSQGLNTEAFF
>TRBV5-1|TRBJ2-1|TRBD2|-
CASSRYRRLAGIFSSYNEQFF
>TRBV12-3/TRBV12-4|TRBJ2-5|-|-
CASSGRGLGETQYF
>TRBV7-7|TRBJ2-5|-|few
CASSPRKETQYF
>TRBV7-8|TRBJ2-2|-|-
CASSFRDSYTGELFF
>TRBV5-1|TRBJ2-7|TRBD2|few
CASSPGTSGGEQYF
>TRBV5-1|TRBJ2-2|-|few
CASSFGLSRNTGELFF
>TRBV12-3/TRBV12-4|TRBJ2-1|-|-
CASSEDTSSYNEQFF
>TRBV5-1|TRBJ2-3|TRBD1|many
CASSLVGTGPTDTQYF
>TRBV7-9|TRBJ1-1|TRBD1|medium-sized
CASRQGASTEAFF
>TRBV10-3|TRBJ2-2|TRBD2|-
CATLAGANTGELFF
>TRBV5-1|TRBJ2-7|-|-
CASSLGLPREYEQYF